Here is one TCR beta chain with its context. The data were taken from a study of T cell responses to AZD1222 COVID-19 vaccine. In germline, CDR1 is LNHDA, CDR2 SQIVND (reference sequence). Trimming cost V 7 bases and J 6 bases, with 9 bases left between them. This CDR3 comprises 12 residues. TCRdb's copy holds only in-frame clones and misses some; the assay was immunoSEQ multiplex PCR. This sample has some 150,000 clones, with 88% found just once. Sequenced material: peripheral blood, taken 28 days after the second AZD1222 dose. This receptor was identified in an adult who received the AZD1222 COVID-19 vaccine. The V call is TRBV19, the J call TRBJ2-2; D ambiguous. The CDR3: CASKRPSGELFF. The CDR3 DNA is TGTGCCAGTAAAAGACCCTCCGGGGAGCTGTTTTTT.